A selection of T cell receptor beta chains follows, all from one sample in a study of T cells in tuberculosis. Sequenced by immunoSEQ multiplex PCR; TCRdb stores in-frame clones only, minus some. This table has about 31,000 clones, around 97% appearing once. The sequenced sample consisted of PBMCs. Every receptor here comes from a donor between 10 and 35 years old with latent tuberculosis or without tuberculosis infection. Both conserved end residues are part of each CDR3. The D gene is left open where the match is weak. The size of a clone is reported for some rows only, either as once, few or many, or as a class for expanded clones.

TRBD2	TRBV2	NA	TRBJ2-3	CASDVSGSADTQYF	TGTGCCAGCGATGTCAGCGGGAGTGCAGATACGCAGTATTTT
TRBD1	TRBV13	NA	TRBJ2-5	CASSADLPGQPFGTQYF	TGTGCCAGCAGCGCCGACCTACCGGGACAGCCCTTTGGGACCCAGTACTTC
TRBD2	TRBV18	once	TRBJ2-1	CASSLVQRDYNEQFF	TGTGCCAGCTCACTAGTCCAGCGGGACTACAATGAGCAGTTCTTC
TRBD1	TRBV27	NA	TRBJ1-2	CASSLNRGSYGYTF	TGTGCCAGCAGTTTAAACAGGGGCTCCTATGGCTACACCTTC
NA	TRBV9	once	TRBJ2-2	CASSVELANTGELFF	TGTGCCAGCAGCGTAGAACTGGCGAACACCGGGGAGCTGTTTTTT
TRBD1	TRBV30	NA	TRBJ1-4	CAWTLGKTGGEKLFF	TGTGCCTGGACCCTAGGGAAGACAGGGGGTGAAAAACTGTTTTTT
TRBD1	TRBV4-2	NA	TRBJ2-4	CASSRLGQESDIQYF	TGTGCCAGCAGCCGCCTGGGACAGGAGTCAGACATTCAGTACTTC
TRBD1	TRBV19	NA	TRBJ2-7	CASSIVPGQGFYEQYF	TGTGCCAGTAGTATAGTCCCGGGACAGGGGTTCTACGAGCAGTACTTC
TRBD2	TRBV5-6	NA	TRBJ2-2	CASSSELAGTAGELFF	TGTGCCAGCAGCTCCGAACTAGCGGGAACGGCCGGGGAGCTGTTTTTT
NA	TRBV28	NA	TRBJ1-2	CASRTGGSYGYTF	TGTGCCAGTCGTACGGGGGGTTCCTATGGCTACACCTTC
TRBD1	TRBV5-1	NA	TRBJ1-1	CASSLGRGPGNTEAFF	TGCGCCAGCAGCTTGGGCAGGGGGCCAGGGAACACTGAAGCTTTCTTT
NA	TRBV12-5	NA	TRBJ2-3	CASGPIQGGGDTQYF	TGTGCTAGTGGTCCCATTCAGGGAGGGGGAGATACGCAGTATTTT
NA	TRBV6-5	once	TRBJ1-1	CASTPPGGGNTEAFF	TGTGCCAGCACCCCACCGGGAGGGGGGAACACTGAAGCTTTCTTT
NA	TRBV9	NA	TRBJ2-5	CASSVVPSSGTQYF	TGTGCCAGCAGCGTAGTTCCTAGCTCGGGGACCCAGTACTTC
NA	TRBV7-9	few	TRBJ1-1	CASSLARGISGSEAFF	TGTGCCAGCAGCTTAGCGAGAGGGATTTCAGGTTCTGAAGCTTTCTTT
TRBD1	TRBV12-5	NA	TRBJ2-7	CASGMRQGTYEQYF	TGTGCTAGTGGTATGAGACAGGGCACCTACGAGCAGTACTTC
NA	TRBV28	NA	TRBJ2-1	CASLDYNEQFF	TGTGCCAGCTTAGACTACAATGAGCAGTTCTTC
TRBD1	TRBV5-1	once	TRBJ2-3	CASSLGQGTSTDTQYF	TGCGCCAGCAGCTTGGGACAGGGAACTAGCACAGATACGCAGTATTTT
NA	TRBV2	once	TRBJ2-4	CASTVKNIQYF	TGTGCCAGCACCGTAAAAAACATTCAGTACTTC
TRBD1	TRBV5-6	NA	TRBJ1-1	CASSLGRNRGNTEAFF	TGTGCCAGCAGCTTGGGAAGGAACAGGGGCAACACTGAAGCTTTCTTT
NA	TRBV2	NA	TRBJ1-2	CASSTDRSYGYTF	TGTGCCAGCAGTACTGACAGGTCATATGGCTACACCTTC
NA	TRBV25-1	NA	TRBJ1-2	CASSEYGVPPVDGYTF	TGTGCCAGCAGTGAATACGGGGTACCGCCGGTGGATGGCTACACCTTC
TRBD1	TRBV9	NA	TRBJ1-1	CASSGRADRVNTEAFF	TGTGCCAGCAGCGGACGGGCTGACAGGGTGAATACTGAAGCTTTCTTT
NA	TRBV5-8	once	TRBJ1-2	CASSLVSRGFYYGYTF	TGTGCCAGCAGCTTGGTATCTAGGGGTTTCTACTATGGCTACACCTTC
NA	TRBV9	NA	TRBJ1-1	CASSVRGSTEAFF	TGTGCCAGCAGCGTTCGGGGGAGCACTGAAGCTTTCTTT
NA	TRBV11-3	NA	TRBJ2-3	CASSYGTTAYTDTQYF	TGTGCCAGCAGCTACGGGACAACCGCTTACACAGATACGCAGTATTTT
NA	TRBV5-5	NA	TRBJ1-1	CASSGGHWMNTEAFF	TGTGCCAGCAGCGGGGGCCATTGGATGAACACTGAAGCTTTCTTT
TRBD2	TRBV9	NA	TRBJ2-2	CASSPRLAGTGELFF	TGTGCCAGCAGCCCCAGACTAGCCGGCACCGGGGAGCTGTTTTTT
NA	TRBV7-6	NA	TRBJ2-3	CASSLDQADTQYF	TGTGCCAGCAGCTTAGACCAGGCAGATACGCAGTATTTT
TRBD2	TRBV2	NA	TRBJ2-5	CASSVTSGGEETQYF	TGTGCCAGCAGTGTGACTAGCGGGGGGGAAGAGACCCAGTACTTC
NA	TRBV7-3	NA	TRBJ2-3	CASSYQRAVSTDTQYF	TGTGCCAGCAGCTACCAGCGGGCAGTTAGCACAGATACGCAGTATTTT
NA	TRBV18	NA	TRBJ2-7	CASSQTGEQYF	TGTGCCAGCTCACAAACAGGGGAGCAGTACTTC
TRBD1	TRBV9	NA	TRBJ2-7	CASSPGTAAYEQYF	TGTGCCAGCAGCCCCGGGACAGCCGCCTACGAGCAGTACTTC